These 4 T cell receptor beta chains originate from one sample sequenced in a study of Ad26.COV2.S vaccination and SARS-CoV-2 variants. Data came from immunoSEQ multiplex PCR; TCRdb stores just in-frame clones and leaves some out. In the table there are about 350,000 clones, about 90% of which are singletons. The material was peripheral blood, obtained after recovery from COVID-19. The receptor set was obtained from a human donor who had recovered from COVID-19.

The chain joins TRBV7-2 to TRBJ1-2; tentatively, D is TRBD1 (5 bases). The CDR3 length is 15 residues. CDR1 and CDR2 (germline): SGHTA, FQGNSA. V lost 3 bases and J 2 bases, leaving 13 bases between the germline ends. The CDR3 nucleotides read TGTGCCAGCAGCTTCGGCCAGGGATTCAACTATGGCTACACCTTC. Residues: CASSFGQGFNYGYTF.

CDR3 protein: CASSEGGKPYEQYF. The CDR3 nucleotides are TGTGCCAGCAGTGAAGGAGGGAAACCCTACGAGCAGTACTTC. The V call is TRBV25-1, the J call TRBJ2-7, with TRBD2 as a possible D gene (6 bases). This CDR3 spans 14 amino acids. The V gene's germline CDR1 is MGHDK and CDR2 SYGVNS. V was clipped by 2 bases and J by 2 bases, with 10 bases between them.

The V and J genes are TRBV9 and TRBJ2-3, with 11 bases that match TRBD2. The V and J ends lost 1 base and 6 bases, in that order; junction bases with no gene match: 4. CDR1 and CDR2 (germline): SGDLS, YYNGEE. This CDR3 has 15 amino acids. The CDR3 loop is CASSVTSGGPDTQYF. The CDR3 DNA sequence: TGTGCCAGCAGCGTAACTAGCGGGGGACCCGATACGCAGTATTTT.

This clone was seen a single time. J is TRBJ1-5 and V is TRBV6-1, with a weak D call TRBD1 (6 bases). The ends were cut back, 2 bases at V and 6 bases at J, with 14 bases in the middle. Germline V gives CDR1 MNHNS, CDR2 SASEGT. The CDR3 is made up of 15 amino acids. For the CDR3, the DNA is TGTGCCAGCAGTGAAACACGGGGAGGGGGTCAGCCCCAGCATTTT. This sequence encodes CASSETRGGGQPQHF.